These 12 T cell receptor beta chains were sequenced from one sample in a study of glioma-infiltrating T cells after dendritic cell vaccination. The repertoire was sequenced with immunoSEQ multiplex PCR; TCRdb's copy has only in-frame clones and lacks some. The sample includes over 90,000 clones, over 75% of them seen just once. The sequencing here drew on blood, taken before dendritic cell vaccination. Source of these receptors: a human donor with glioblastoma.

The rearrangement uses TRBV18 and TRBJ2-7; possibly TRBD1 for D (6 bases). Deletions cut 2 bases from V and 0 bases from J, with 14 bases between. Germline CDR1 KGHSH, CDR2 LQKENI. The CDR3 runs to 16 residues. The CDR3 region has the DNA TGTGCCAGCTCACCAAACACAGGGACCCTCTCCTACGAGCAGTACTTC. The encoded protein is CASSPNTGTLSYEQYF.

V and J are TRBV6-5 and TRBJ1-1, with 7 bases that match TRBD1. Germline loops: CDR1 MNHEY, CDR2 SVGAGI. CDR3 length: 14 residues. V gave up 2 bases and J gave up 5 bases; unmatched junction bases: 5. The CDR3 spells CASSYRGPLTEAFF. The CDR3, as DNA: TGTGCCAGCAGTTACAGGGGGCCTTTAACTGAAGCTTTCTTT.

The chain links TRBV7-2 to TRBJ2-3; 9 bases align to TRBD1. This CDR3 region has 15 residues. The germline CDR1 and CDR2 sequences are SGHTA and FQGNSA. Trimming took 3 bases from V and 2 from J; bases not matched to a gene: 3. The CDR3 is CASSFRDRVTDTQYF. CDR3 sequence (DNA): TGTGCCAGCAGCTTCCGGGACAGGGTCACAGATACGCAGTATTTT.

CDR3 coding DNA: TGTGCCAGCAGCTTTTGGGCGAATGAGCAGTTCTTC. It yields the protein CASSFWANEQFF. The gene calls are TRBV5-6 and TRBJ2-1, with unresolved D. The V end was cut by 2 bases, the J end by 7 bases, with 7 bases between. The CDR3 is 12 residues long. From germline, CDR1 is SGHDT and CDR2 YYEEEE.

This chain connects TRBV28 to TRBJ1-5, with TRBD1 identical over 7 bases. Germline CDR1 is MDHEN and CDR2 is SYDVKM. The CDR3 is 15 residues long. Germline trimming cut 8 bases from V and 11 bases from J; bases unmatched to any gene: 18. In nucleotides, the CDR3 is TGTGCCAGCTATTCTCCGGGACAGCCGGTAGGTTCCCAGCATTTT. Its protein product is CASYSPGQPVGSQHF.

CDR3 sequence: CASSLSGGGTNEKLFF. The CDR3 DNA is TGCGCCAGCAGCTTGTCCGGGGGTGGAACTAATGAAAAACTGTTTTTT. The chain couples TRBV5-1 to TRBJ1-4; TRBD1 might be the D (5 bases). The CDR3 is made up of 16 amino acids. Trimming took off 1 base at V and 1 base at J, with 11 bases between the two ends. Germline V gene data show CDR1 as SGHRS and CDR2 as YFSETQ.

The chain uses TRBV6-1 and TRBJ1-6; 8 bases map to TRBD1. The junction had 6 bases not matched to a gene; V was cut back by 8 bases and J by 3 bases. The germline gives CDR1 MNHNS, CDR2 SASEGT. CDR3 length equals 15 residues. CDR3 protein: CASSPDRGYNSPLHF. DNA of the CDR3: TGTGCCAGCTCGCCAGACAGGGGCTATAATTCACCCCTCCACTTT.

CDR3 coding DNA: TGCGCCAGCAGCCAAGCCCCCGGGGATACGCAGTATTTT. As protein: CASSQAPGDTQYF. The V and J genes are TRBV4-3 and TRBJ2-3, with D hard to call. The V and J ends lost 1 base and 6 bases respectively, with 8 bases between them. The CDR3 contains 13 residues. Germline V gives CDR1 LGHNA, CDR2 YSLEER.

The chain employs TRBV10-2 and TRBJ2-7; D ambiguous. The CDR3 has 11 amino acids. CDR1 and CDR2 from the germline V gene are WSHSY and SAAADI. The V end was cut by 6 bases, the J end by 4 bases, with 7 bases between. The CDR3 DNA follows: TGCGCCAGCAGCGACATTTACGAGCAGTACTTC. Its translation: CASSDIYEQYF.

This sequence joins TRBV10-2 and TRBJ1-5; 8 bases map to TRBD1. The CDR3 covers 13 residues. Trimming at V came to 11 bases and at J to 3 bases, leaving 6 bases not matched to a gene. CDR1 is WSHSY and CDR2 is SAAADI in the germline V gene. In DNA, the CDR3 is TGCGCCTCCCAGACAGGGGACAATCAGCCCCAGCATTTT. Translation gives CASQTGDNQPQHF.

The rearrangement uses TRBV29-1 and TRBJ1-1; 10 bases match TRBD1. V trimming: 7 bases; J trimming: 5 bases; junction bases outside the gene matches: 7. The germline V gene has CDR1 SQVTM and CDR2 ANQGSEA. CDR3 length equals 13 residues. The CDR3 loop reads CSASGQGWTEAFF. In DNA form, the CDR3 reads TGCAGCGCTTCGGGACAGGGGTGGACTGAAGCTTTCTTT.

V is TRBV6-6 and J is TRBJ2-6, with no clear D. This CDR3 comprises 15 residues. The V end lost 6 bases, the J end lost 2 bases, and 11 bases lay between the germline ends. Germline CDR1 is MNHNY and CDR2 is SVGAGI (reference sequence). CDR3 coding DNA: TGTGCCAGCAGGGGCAGCTCCACTGGGGCCAACGTCCTGACTTTC. Encoded protein: CASRGSSTGANVLTF.